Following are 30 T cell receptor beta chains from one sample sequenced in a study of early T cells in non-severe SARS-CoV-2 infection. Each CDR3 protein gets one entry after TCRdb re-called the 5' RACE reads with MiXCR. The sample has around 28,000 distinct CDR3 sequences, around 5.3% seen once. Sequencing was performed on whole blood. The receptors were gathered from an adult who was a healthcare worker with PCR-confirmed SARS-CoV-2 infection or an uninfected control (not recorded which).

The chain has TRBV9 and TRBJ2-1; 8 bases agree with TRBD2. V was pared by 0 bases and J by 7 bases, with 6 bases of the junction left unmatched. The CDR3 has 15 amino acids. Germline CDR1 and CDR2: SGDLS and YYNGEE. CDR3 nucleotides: TGTGCCAGCAGCGTAGCGGGAGGGCCAAAGAATGAGCAGTTCTTC. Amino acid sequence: CASSVAGGPKNEQFF.

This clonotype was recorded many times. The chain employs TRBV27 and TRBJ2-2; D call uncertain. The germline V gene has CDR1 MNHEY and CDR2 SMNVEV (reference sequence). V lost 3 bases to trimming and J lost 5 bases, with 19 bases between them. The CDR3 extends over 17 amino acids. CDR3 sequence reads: CASSFLHLSAPTGELFF. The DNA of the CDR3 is TGTGCCAGCAGTTTCCTACACCTTTCGGCCCCTACCGGGGAGCTGTTTTTT.

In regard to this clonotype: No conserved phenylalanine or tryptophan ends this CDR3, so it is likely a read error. As DNA, the CDR3 is TGTGCCAGCAGTTTGCAAACCATCGGAAATGAGCAGTTCTAC. Protein: CASSLQTIGNEQFY. The chain uses TRBV27 and TRBJ2-1, with D unclear. From germline, CDR1 is MNHEY and CDR2 SMNVEV (reference sequence). This CDR3 comprises 14 residues. V lost 3 bases and J lost 7, with 13 bases in between.

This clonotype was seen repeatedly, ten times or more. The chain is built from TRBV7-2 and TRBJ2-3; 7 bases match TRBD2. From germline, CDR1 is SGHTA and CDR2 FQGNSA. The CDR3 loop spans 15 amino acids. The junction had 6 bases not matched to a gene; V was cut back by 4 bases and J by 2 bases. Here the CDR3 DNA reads TGTGCCAGCAGCTCGGGACTAATCAACACAGATACGCAGTATTTT. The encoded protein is CASSSGLINTDTQYF.

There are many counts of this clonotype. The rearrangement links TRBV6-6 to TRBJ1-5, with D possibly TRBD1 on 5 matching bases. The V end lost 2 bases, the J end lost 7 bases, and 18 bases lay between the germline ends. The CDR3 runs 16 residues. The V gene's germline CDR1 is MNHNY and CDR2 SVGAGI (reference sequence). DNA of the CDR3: TGTGCCAGCAGTTACGGGGCAGAATTTAACGGCCAGCCCCAGCATTTT. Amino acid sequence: CASSYGAEFNGQPQHF.

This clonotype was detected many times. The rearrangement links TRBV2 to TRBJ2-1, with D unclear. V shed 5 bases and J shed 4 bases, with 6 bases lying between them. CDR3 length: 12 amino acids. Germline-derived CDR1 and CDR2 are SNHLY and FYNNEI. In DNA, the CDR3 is TGTGCCAGCAGTCCTCTTTACAATGAGCAGTTCTTC. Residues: CASSPLYNEQFF.

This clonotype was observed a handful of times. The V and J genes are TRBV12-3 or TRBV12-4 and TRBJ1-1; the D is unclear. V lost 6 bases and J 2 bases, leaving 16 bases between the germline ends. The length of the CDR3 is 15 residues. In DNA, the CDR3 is TGTGCCAGCAGCTCCGAAGGTCAGCTAAACACTGAAGCTTTCTTT. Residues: CASSSEGQLNTEAFF.

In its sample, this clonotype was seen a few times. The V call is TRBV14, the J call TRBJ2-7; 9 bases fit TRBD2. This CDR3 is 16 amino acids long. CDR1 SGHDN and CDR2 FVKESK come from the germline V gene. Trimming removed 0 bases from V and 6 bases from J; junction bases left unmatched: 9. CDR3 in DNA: TGTGCCAGCAGCCAAGATGCTTGGAGCGGGAGGCTCGAGCAGTACTTC. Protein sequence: CASSQDAWSGRLEQYF.

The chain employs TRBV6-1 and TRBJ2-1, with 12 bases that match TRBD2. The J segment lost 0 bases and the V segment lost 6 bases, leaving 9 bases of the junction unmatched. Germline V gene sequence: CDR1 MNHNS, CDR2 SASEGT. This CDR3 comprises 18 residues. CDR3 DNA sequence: TGTGCCAGCAGGGGTGAGAAGGGACTAGCGGGCTCCTACAATGAGCAGTTCTTC. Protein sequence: CASRGEKGLAGSYNEQFF.

The CDR3 region is CASSPLGDRYYEQYF. The CDR3 nucleotides are TGTGCCAGCTCACCCCTTGGGGACAGGTACTACGAGCAGTACTTC. The chain carries TRBV18 and TRBJ2-7; 8 nucleotides align to TRBD1. Germline V gene data show CDR1 as KGHSH and CDR2 as LQKENI. Trimming removed 3 bases from V and 3 bases from J; junction bases left unmatched: 7. The CDR3 has 15 residues.

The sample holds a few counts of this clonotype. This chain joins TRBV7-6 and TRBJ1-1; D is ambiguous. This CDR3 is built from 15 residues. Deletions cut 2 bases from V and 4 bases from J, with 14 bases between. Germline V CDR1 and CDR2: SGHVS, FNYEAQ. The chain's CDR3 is CASSLSKTPGTEAFF. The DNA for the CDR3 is TGTGCCAGCAGCTTAAGTAAGACCCCGGGCACTGAAGCTTTCTTT.

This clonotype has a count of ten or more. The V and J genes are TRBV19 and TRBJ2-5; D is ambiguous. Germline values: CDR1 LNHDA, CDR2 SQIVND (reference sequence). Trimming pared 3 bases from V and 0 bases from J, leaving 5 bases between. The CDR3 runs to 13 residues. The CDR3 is CASSIANQETQYF. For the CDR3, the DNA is TGTGCCAGTAGTATTGCCAACCAAGAGACCCAGTACTTC.

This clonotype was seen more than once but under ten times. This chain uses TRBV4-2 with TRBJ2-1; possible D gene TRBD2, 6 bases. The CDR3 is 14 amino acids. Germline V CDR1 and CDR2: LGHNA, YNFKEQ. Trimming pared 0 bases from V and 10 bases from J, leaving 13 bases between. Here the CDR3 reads CASSQDWRDSEQFF. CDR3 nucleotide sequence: TGTGCCAGCAGCCAAGATTGGCGGGATAGCGAGCAGTTCTTC.

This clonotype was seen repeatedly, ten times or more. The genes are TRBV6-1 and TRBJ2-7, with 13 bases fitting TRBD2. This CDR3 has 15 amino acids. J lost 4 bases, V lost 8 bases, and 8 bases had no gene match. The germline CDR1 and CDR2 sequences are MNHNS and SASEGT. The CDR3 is CASSSGTSGIYEQYF. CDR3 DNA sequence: TGTGCCAGCTCGTCCGGGACTAGCGGGATTTACGAGCAGTACTTC.

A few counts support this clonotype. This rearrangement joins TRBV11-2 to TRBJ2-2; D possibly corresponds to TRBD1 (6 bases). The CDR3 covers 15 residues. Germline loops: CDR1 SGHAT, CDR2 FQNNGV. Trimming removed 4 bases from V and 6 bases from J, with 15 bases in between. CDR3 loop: CASSSPGTGSGELFF. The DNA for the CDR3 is TGTGCCAGCAGCTCGCCCGGCACAGGGTCCGGGGAGCTGTTTTTT.

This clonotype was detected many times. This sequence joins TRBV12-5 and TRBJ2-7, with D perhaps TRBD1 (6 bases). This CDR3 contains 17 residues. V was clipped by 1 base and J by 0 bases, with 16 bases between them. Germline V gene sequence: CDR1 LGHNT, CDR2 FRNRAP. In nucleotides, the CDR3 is TGTGCTAGTGGTTTGGGGGGACAACCGTTGAGCTCCTACGAGCAGTACTTC. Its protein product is CASGLGGQPLSSYEQYF.

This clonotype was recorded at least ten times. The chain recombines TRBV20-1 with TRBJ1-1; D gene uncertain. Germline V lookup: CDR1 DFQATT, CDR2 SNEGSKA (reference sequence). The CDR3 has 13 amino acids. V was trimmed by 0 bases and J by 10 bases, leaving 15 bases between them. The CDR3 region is CSARDVVIGSAFF. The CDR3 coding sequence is TGCAGTGCTAGAGACGTGGTAATCGGTTCAGCTTTCTTT.

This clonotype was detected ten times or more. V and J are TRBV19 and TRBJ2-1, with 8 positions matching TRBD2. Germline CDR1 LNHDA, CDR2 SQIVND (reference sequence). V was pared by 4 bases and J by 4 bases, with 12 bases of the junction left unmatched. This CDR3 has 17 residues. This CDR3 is CASSNPGLASTYNEQFF. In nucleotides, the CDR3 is TGTGCCAGTAGTAACCCAGGACTAGCATCCACTTACAATGAGCAGTTCTTC.

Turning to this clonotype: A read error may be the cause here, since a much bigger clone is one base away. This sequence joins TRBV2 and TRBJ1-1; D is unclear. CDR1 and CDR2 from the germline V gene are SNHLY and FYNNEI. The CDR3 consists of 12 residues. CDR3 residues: CASRDDGTEASF. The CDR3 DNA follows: TGTGCCAGCAGGGATGACGGCACTGAAGCTTCCTTT.

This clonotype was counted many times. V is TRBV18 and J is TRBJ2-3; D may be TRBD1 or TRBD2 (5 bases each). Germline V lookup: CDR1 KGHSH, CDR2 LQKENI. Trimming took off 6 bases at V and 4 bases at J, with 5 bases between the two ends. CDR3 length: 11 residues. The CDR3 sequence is CASSGADTQYF. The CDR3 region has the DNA TGTGCCAGCTCGGGGGCAGATACGCAGTATTTT.

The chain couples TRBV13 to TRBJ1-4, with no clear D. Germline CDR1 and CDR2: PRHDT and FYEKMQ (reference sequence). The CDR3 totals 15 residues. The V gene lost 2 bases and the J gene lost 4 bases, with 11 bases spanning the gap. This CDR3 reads CASSLLGDINEKLFF. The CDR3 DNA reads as TGTGCCAGCAGCTTATTGGGAGACATTAATGAAAAACTGTTTTTT.

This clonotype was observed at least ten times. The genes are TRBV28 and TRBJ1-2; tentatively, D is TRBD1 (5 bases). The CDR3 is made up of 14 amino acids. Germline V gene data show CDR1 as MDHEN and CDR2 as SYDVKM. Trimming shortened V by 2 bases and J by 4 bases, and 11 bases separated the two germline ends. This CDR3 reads CASSLAGEGYGYTF. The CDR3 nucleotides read TGTGCCAGCAGTTTAGCGGGGGAGGGCTATGGCTACACCTTC.

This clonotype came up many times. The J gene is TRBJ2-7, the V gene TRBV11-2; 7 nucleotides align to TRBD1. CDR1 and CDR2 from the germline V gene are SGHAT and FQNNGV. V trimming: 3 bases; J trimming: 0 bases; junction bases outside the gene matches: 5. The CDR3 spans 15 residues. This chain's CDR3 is CASSFSAGGSYEQYF. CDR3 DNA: TGTGCCAGCAGCTTCTCGGCAGGGGGCTCCTACGAGCAGTACTTC.

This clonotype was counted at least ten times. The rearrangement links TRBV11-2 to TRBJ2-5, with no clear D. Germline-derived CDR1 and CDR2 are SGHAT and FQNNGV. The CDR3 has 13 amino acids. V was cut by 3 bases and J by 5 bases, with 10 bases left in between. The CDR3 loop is CASSFPSSETQYF. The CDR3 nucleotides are TGTGCCAGCAGCTTTCCGAGTTCTGAGACCCAGTACTTC.

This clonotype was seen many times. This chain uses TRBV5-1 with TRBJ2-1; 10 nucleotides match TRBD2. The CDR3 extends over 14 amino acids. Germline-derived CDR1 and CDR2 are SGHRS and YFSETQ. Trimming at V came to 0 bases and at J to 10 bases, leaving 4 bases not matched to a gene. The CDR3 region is CASSLEAGGLEQFF. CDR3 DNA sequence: TGCGCCAGCAGCTTGGAAGCGGGGGGGCTCGAGCAGTTCTTC.

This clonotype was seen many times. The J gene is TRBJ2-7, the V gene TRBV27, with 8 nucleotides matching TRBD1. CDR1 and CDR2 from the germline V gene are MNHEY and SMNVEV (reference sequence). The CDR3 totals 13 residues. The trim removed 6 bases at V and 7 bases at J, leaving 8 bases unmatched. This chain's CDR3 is CASSRQGAGEQYF. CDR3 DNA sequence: TGTGCCAGCAGCCGGCAGGGGGCCGGGGAGCAGTACTTC.

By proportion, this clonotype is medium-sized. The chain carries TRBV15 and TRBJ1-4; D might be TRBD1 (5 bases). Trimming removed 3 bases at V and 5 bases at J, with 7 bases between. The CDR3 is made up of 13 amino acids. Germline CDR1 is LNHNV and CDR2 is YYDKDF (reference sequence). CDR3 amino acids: CATSSGGNEKLFF. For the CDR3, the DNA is TGTGCCACCAGCAGCGGGGGGAATGAAAAACTGTTTTTT.

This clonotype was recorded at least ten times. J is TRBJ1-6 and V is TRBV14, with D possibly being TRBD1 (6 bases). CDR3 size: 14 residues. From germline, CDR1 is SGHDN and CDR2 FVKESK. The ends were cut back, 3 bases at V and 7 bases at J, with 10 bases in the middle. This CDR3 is CASSHTGPNSPLHF. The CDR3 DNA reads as TGTGCCAGCAGCCATACAGGGCCCAATTCACCCCTCCACTTT.

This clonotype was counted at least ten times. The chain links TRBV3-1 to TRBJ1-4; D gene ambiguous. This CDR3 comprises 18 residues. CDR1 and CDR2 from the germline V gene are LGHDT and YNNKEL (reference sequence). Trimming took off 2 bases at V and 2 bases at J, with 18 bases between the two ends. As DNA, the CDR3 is TGTGCCAGCAGCCAAATCCAGGCTTCAGGCCTGACTAATGAAAAACTGTTTTTT. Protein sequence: CASSQIQASGLTNEKLFF.

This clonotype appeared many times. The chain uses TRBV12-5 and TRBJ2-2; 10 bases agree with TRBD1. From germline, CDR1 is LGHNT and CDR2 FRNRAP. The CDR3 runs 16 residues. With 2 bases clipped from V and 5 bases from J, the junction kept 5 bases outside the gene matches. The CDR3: CASGLSQGQGTGELFF. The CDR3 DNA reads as TGTGCTAGTGGTTTGTCCCAGGGACAGGGGACCGGGGAGCTGTTTTTT.